These T cell receptor beta chains were read from a single sample in a study of blood T cells in healthy people across ages. TCRdb processed the 5' RACE reads anew with MiXCR; each CDR3 protein has one entry. The table records 650,000 to 1,000,000 distinct CDR3 sequences, around 36% of them present only once. Sequencing used blood. These receptors were collected from a young man in good health. Both conserved end residues are part of each CDR3. A D gene is named only where the DNA matches it firmly. Only some rows state a clone size, as once, few, many or a class for expanded clones.

>TRBD2|TRBV3-1|TRBJ2-1|NA
TGTGCCAGCAGCCAAGACGGGCTAGCGGGGGGGACCAATGAGCAGTTCTTC
CASSQDGLAGGTNEQFF
>NA|TRBV4-2|TRBJ2-5|many
TGTGCCAGCAGCCAAGATCGGGACCCCCGTGAGACCCAGTACTTC
CASSQDRDPRETQYF
>NA|TRBV25-1|TRBJ2-1|NA
TGTGCCAGCAGTGATCCTGGGGATTTAGATGAGCAGTTCTTC
CASSDPGDLDEQFF
>TRBD1|TRBV7-2|TRBJ2-3|many
TGTGCCAGCAGCTCCCTACAGGGGAACACAGATACGCAGTATTTT
CASSSLQGNTDTQYF
>NA|TRBV4-2|TRBJ2-5|NA
TGTGCCAGCAGCCATAAGGCCGCTGTGAGGTTTGAGACCCAGTACTTC
CASSHKAAVRFETQYF
>TRBD1|TRBV7-8|TRBJ2-3|NA
TGTGCCAGCAGCTTTACGGACAGGGCTTTAGATACGCAGTATTTT
CASSFTDRALDTQYF
>NA|TRBV29-1|TRBJ2-7|NA
TGCAGCGGGGGACATACCTACGAGCAGTACTTC
CSGGHTYEQYF
>NA|TRBV4-2|TRBJ2-3|NA
TGTGCCAGCAGCCCGCAATTCCAGGGGCCGCCCGGCACAGATACGCAGTATTTT
CASSPQFQGPPGTDTQYF
>NA|TRBV12-3/TRBV12-4|TRBJ1-1|few
TGTGCCAGCAGTCCCGAGTTGAGGGCTGAAGCTTTCTTT
CASSPELRAEAFF
>NA|TRBV25-1|TRBJ1-4|NA
TGTGCCAGCAGCGCGGGCCCCGGAGAAAAACTGTTTTTT
CASSAGPGEKLFF
>NA|TRBV28|TRBJ1-5|many
TGTGCCAGCAGTTTTGGGGGGGGTCAGCCCCAGCATTTT
CASSFGGGQPQHF
>TRBD2|TRBV20-1|TRBJ2-3|many
TGCAGTGCTCCTCGGTCCATAGCGGGGGAAACAGATACGCAGTATTTT
CSAPRSIAGETDTQYF
>NA|TRBV7-9|TRBJ1-4|few
TGTGCCAGCAGCTACCGGGACGGCTATAATGAAAAACTGTTTTTT
CASSYRDGYNEKLFF
>NA|TRBV27|TRBJ2-3|once
TGTGCCAGCGCCGTCGAGGGAGGCACAGATACGCAGTATTTT
CASAVEGGTDTQYF
>NA|TRBV9|TRBJ2-1|few
TGTGCCAGCAGCGCTAGAACAGGGTACAATGAGCAGTTCTTC
CASSARTGYNEQFF
>TRBD2|TRBV29-1|TRBJ2-7|few
TGCAGCGTTGGTGTGGCGGGGGAGCCCTACGAGCAGTACTTC
CSVGVAGEPYEQYF
>TRBD1|TRBV2|TRBJ1-2|many
TGTGCCAGCGACAGGGGGCGCGGCTATGGCTACACCTTC
CASDRGRGYGYTF
>TRBD1|TRBV7-3|TRBJ2-1|NA
TGTGCCAGCAGCTTAGAGAGGGGGCAGGAGCAGTTCTTC
CASSLERGQEQFF
>NA|TRBV7-2|TRBJ1-5|NA
TGTGCCAGCAGCTCAGATTTGCTGGGTCCCCAGCATTTT
CASSSDLLGPQHF
>NA|TRBV10-2|TRBJ1-1|few
TGCGCCAGCAGTGAGTCGGCGGCAGGCACTGAAGCTTTCTTT
CASSESAAGTEAFF
>NA|TRBV4-2|TRBJ1-2|few
TGTGCCAGCAGCCAAGATAGCCTCGCCTATGGCTACACCTTC
CASSQDSLAYGYTF
>NA|TRBV7-3|TRBJ2-7|NA
TGTGCCAGCAGCTACAGGAGCTCCTACAATGAGCAGTACTTC
CASSYRSSYNEQYF
>NA|TRBV5-1|TRBJ1-2|many
TGCGCCAGCAGCCCCCGGGGCCGAATTCTCTATGGCTACACCTTC
CASSPRGRILYGYTF
>NA|TRBV12-3/TRBV12-4|TRBJ2-3|many
TGTGCCAGCAGTTTCGTCGGGACTAGCACAGATACGCAGTATTTT
CASSFVGTSTDTQYF
>TRBD1|TRBV6-5|TRBJ1-2|NA
TGTGCCAGCAGTTACTCGATAGGACAGGCCTCTGGCTACACCTTC
CASSYSIGQASGYTF
>TRBD1|TRBV29-1|TRBJ2-5|few
TGCAGCGTTGAAGAGGGGACAGGAAGAGAGACCCAGTACTTC
CSVEEGTGRETQYF
>NA|TRBV5-4|TRBJ1-1|once
TGTGCCAGCAGCTTGGCCCGCGTGGGGATGAACACTGAAGCTTTCTTT
CASSLARVGMNTEAFF
>NA|TRBV20-1|TRBJ2-5|NA
TGCAGTGGACGATTCCGAGAGACCCAGTACTTC
CSGRFRETQYF
>NA|TRBV20-1|TRBJ1-1|few
TGCAGTGCTAGAGATCCGAGGGGGGCGCGCGACACTGAAGCTTTCTTT
CSARDPRGARDTEAFF
>NA|TRBV18|TRBJ1-2|few
TGTGCCAGCTCACCACCTGAGGGTTCTAACTATGGCTACACCTTC
CASSPPEGSNYGYTF
>TRBD1|TRBV6-5|TRBJ1-2|NA
TGTGCCAGCGGTTACAGGGGTATCGGCTATGGCTACACCTTC
CASGYRGIGYGYTF
>NA|TRBV6-6|TRBJ2-7|NA
TGTGCCAGCAGTTATTTGGGGTTCGGCGAGCAGTACTTC
CASSYLGFGEQYF